One sample yielded the 2 T cell receptor beta chains listed below, sequenced in a study of molecular identifiers for immune sequencing clone quantification. TCRdb itself ran the PCR reads through MiXCR, one entry per CDR3 protein. The sample comprises 490,000 or so distinct CDR3 sequences, about 21% of which are singletons, and 0.7% to 0.95% rests with the top ten. The sequencing input was naive CD8+ T cells from blood, with Jurkat cell RNA spiked in. Regarding subset: FACS-sorted CD8+CD4-CCR7+CD45RA+ naive T cells. Every receptor here comes from a human donor in good health. Some libraries in this study had Jurkat cell RNA spiked in.

Only one count was recorded for this clonotype. One base away lies a much larger clone, so this may be a sequencing read error. The chain combines TRBV6-5 with TRBJ2-7; tentatively, D is TRBD2 (5 bases). Trimming cost V 2 bases and J 4 bases, with 9 bases left between them. The CDR3 is 13 amino acids. The germline CDR1 and CDR2 sequences are MNHEY and SVGAGI. The CDR3 is CASSYTGIYEQYF. The CDR3 DNA sequence: TGTGCCAGCAGTTACACCGGGATTTACGAGCAGTACTTC.

Comment on this clonotype: A much larger clone is a single base away; this may be a read error. J is TRBJ1-1 and V is TRBV28; 7 positions match TRBD1. Germline loops: CDR1 MDHEN, CDR2 SYDVKM. This CDR3 has 16 amino acids. J was trimmed by 0 bases and V by 5 bases; bases with no gene match: 9. The CDR3 protein is CASSLNGGQMNTEAFF. CDR3 sequence (DNA): TGTGCCAGCAGTCTGAATGGGGGACAGATGAACACTGAAGCTTTCTTT.